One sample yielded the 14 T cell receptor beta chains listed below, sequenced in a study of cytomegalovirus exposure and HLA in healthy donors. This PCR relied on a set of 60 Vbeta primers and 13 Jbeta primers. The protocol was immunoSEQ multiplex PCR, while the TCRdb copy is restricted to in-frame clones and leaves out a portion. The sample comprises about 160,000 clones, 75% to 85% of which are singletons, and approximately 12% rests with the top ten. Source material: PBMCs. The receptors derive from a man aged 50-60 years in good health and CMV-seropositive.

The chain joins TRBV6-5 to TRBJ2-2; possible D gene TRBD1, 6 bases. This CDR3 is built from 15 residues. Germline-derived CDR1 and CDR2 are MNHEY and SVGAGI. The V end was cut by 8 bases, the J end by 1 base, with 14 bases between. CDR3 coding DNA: TGTGCCAGCCTAACCGGACAGCTGAACACCGGGGAGCTGTTTTTT. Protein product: CASLTGQLNTGELFF.

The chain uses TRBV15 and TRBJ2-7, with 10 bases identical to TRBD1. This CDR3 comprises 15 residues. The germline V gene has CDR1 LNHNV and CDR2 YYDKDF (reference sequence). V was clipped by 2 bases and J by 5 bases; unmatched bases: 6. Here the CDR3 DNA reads TGTGCCACCAGCAGAAGACAGGGGGCCGGGGACGAGCAGTACTTC. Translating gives CATSRRQGAGDEQYF.

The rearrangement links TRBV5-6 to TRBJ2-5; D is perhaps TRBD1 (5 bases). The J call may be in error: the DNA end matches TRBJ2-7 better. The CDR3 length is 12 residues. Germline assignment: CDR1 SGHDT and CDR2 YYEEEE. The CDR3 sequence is CASSSDSYEQYF. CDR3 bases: TGTGCCAGCAGTTCCGACAGTTACGAGCAGTACTTC.

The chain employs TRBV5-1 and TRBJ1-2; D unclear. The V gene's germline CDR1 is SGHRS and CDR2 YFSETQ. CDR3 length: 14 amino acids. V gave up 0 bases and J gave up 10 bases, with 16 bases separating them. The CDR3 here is CASSLASQATIYTF. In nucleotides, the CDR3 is TGCGCCAGCAGCTTGGCCTCGCAGGCGACCATCTACACCTTC.

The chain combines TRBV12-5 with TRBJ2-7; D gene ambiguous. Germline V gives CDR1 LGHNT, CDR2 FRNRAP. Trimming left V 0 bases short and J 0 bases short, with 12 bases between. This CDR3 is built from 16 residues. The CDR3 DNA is TGTGCTAGTGGTTTGGTACCGGCCAGGATCTCCTACGAGCAGTACTTC. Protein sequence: CASGLVPARISYEQYF.

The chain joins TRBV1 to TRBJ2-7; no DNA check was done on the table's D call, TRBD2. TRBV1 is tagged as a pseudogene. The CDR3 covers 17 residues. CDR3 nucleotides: TGCACCAGCAGCCAAGATTCATACCTCCCCTCAACTCTCGAGCAGTACTTC. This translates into CTSSQDSYLPSTLEQYF.

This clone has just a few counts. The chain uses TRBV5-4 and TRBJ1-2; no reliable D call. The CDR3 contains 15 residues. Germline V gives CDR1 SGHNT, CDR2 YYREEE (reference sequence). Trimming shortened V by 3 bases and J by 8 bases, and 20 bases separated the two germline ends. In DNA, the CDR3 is TGTGCCAGCAGCTCCCCGGAGGCGCCTTTAGAGGGCTACACCTTC. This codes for CASSSPEAPLEGYTF.

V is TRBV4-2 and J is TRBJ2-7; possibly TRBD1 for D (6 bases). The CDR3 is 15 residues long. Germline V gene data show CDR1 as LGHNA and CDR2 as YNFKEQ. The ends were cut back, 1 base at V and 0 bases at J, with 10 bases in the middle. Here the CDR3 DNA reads TGTGCCAGCAGCCAAGTGGGGGCGAGCTCCTACGAGCAGTACTTC. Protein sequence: CASSQVGASSYEQYF.

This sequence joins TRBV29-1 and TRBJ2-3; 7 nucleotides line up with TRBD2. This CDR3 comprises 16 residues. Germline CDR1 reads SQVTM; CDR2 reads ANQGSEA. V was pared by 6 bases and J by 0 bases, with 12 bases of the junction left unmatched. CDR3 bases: TGCAGCGTAGCACCAGCGGGGCGTGCTAGCACAGATACGCAGTATTTT. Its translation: CSVAPAGRASTDTQYF.

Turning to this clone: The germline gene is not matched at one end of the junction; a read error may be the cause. CDR3 DNA sequence: TGTGCCAGCAGTGTGCCCGGGGGGGACAATGAGCAGCTCTTC. It codes for CASSVPGGDNEQLF. The chain carries TRBV6-6 and TRBJ2-1, with 8 positions matching TRBD2. Germline V CDR1 and CDR2: MNHNY, SVGAGI (reference sequence). The CDR3 consists of 14 residues.

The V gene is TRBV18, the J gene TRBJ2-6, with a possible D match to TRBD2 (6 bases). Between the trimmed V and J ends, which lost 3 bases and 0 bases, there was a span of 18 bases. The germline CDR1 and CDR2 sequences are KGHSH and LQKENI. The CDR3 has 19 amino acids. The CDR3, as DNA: TGTGCCAGCTCACCCCTCTTGGGGGGTGGAGACTCTGGGGCCAACGTCCTGACTTTC. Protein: CASSPLLGGGDSGANVLTF.

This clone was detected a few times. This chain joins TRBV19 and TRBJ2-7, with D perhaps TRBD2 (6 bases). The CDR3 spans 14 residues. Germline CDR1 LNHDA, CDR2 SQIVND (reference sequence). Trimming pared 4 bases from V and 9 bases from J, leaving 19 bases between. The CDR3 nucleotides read TGTGCCAGTAGTACAACCCTCGGGTACGGGGGGCAGTACTTC. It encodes CASSTTLGYGGQYF.

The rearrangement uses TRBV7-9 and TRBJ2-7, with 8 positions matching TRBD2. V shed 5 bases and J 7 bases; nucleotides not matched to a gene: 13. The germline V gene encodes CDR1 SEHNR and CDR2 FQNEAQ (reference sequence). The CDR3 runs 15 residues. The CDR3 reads CASSPSRAGEREQYF. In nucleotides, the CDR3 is TGTGCCAGCAGCCCAAGTAGAGCGGGAGAGAGGGAGCAGTACTTC.

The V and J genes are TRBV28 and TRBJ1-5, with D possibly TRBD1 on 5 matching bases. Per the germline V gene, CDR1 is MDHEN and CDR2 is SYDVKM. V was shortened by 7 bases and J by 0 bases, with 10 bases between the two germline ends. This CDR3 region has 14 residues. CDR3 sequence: CASNSDSSNQPQHF. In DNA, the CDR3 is TGTGCCAGCAACTCCGACAGTAGCAATCAGCCCCAGCATTTT.